The source of this TCR beta chain is a study of T cell repertoires in cytomegalovirus infection. Study-level information: Evidence of both CMV infection and a matching HLA type came from public TCR beta signatures.

This clonotype showed up just a few times. Its antigen remains unidentified. TCRdb analysed the reads with MiXCR anew, one entry per CDR3 protein. The table has more than 650,000 distinct CDR3 sequences, under 40% seen once. Findings and caveats of the study: Cumulated frequencies of public TCR beta families served to identify carriers of CMV plus the relevant HLA. What dominated the ex vivo response were HLA-C-restricted CMV-specific TCR beta clonotypes.

The germline V gene has CDR1 SEHNR and CDR2 FQNEAQ (reference sequence). The CDR3 runs 14 residues. The V end was cut by 5 bases, the J end by 3 bases, with 14 bases between. The TCR comes from a human donor in good health (CMV status not recorded). Some clones in this sample may be carry-over from other donors' samples. The V gene is TRBV7-9, the J gene TRBJ2-7; D gene uncertain. Sequences were obtained from PBMCs. CDR3 sequence reads: CASSLGGPYYEQYF. The CDR3 DNA follows: TGTGCCAGCAGCCTGGGCGGCCCCTACTACGAGCAGTACTTC.